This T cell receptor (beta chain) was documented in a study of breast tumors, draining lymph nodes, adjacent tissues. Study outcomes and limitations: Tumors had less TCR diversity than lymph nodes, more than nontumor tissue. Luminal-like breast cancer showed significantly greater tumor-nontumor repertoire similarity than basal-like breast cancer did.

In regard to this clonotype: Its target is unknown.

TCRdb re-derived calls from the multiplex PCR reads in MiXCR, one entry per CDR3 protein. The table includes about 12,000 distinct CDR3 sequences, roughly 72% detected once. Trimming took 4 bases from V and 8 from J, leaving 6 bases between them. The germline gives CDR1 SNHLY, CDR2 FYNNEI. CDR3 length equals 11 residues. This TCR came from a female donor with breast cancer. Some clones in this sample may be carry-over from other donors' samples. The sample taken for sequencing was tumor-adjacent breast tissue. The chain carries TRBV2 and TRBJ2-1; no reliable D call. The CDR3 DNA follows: TGTGCCAGCAGTGTCGTGGATGAGCAGTTCTTC. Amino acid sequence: CASSVVDEQFF.